This TCR beta chain was profiled in a study of T cell repertoires in cytomegalovirus infection. CDR1 and CDR2 (germline): SGHRS, YFSETQ. This CDR3 comprises 14 residues. V gave up 2 bases and J gave up 2 bases, with 9 bases separating them. TCRdb re-derived calls from the reads in MiXCR, one entry per CDR3 protein. The table shows 400,000 to 550,000 distinct CDR3 sequences, with about 11% occurring only once. The V and J genes are TRBV5-1 and TRBJ2-3, with a possible D match to TRBD1 (6 bases). This receptor was obtained from a human donor in good health (CMV status not recorded). Some clones in this sample may be carry-over from other donors' samples. Sequenced input: PBMCs. The DNA for the CDR3 is TGCGCCAGCAGCTTAGGGACATTCACAGATACGCAGTATTTT. Translated, it gives CASSLGTFTDTQYF.